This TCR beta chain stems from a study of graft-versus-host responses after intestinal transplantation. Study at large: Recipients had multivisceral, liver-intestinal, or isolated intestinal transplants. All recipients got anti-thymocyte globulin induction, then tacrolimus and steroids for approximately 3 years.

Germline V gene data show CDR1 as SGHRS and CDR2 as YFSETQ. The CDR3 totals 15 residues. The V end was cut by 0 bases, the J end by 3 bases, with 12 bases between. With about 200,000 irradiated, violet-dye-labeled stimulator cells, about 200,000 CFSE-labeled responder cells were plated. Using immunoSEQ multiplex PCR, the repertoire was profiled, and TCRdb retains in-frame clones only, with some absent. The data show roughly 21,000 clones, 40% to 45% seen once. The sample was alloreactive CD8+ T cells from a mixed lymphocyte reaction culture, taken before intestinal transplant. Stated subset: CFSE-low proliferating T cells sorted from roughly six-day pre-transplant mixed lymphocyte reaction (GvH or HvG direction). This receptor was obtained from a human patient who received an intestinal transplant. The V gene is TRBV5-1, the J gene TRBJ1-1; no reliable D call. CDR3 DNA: TGCGCCAGCAGCTTGGAATGGGGTATCGACACTGAAGCTTTCTTT. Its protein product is CASSLEWGIDTEAFF.